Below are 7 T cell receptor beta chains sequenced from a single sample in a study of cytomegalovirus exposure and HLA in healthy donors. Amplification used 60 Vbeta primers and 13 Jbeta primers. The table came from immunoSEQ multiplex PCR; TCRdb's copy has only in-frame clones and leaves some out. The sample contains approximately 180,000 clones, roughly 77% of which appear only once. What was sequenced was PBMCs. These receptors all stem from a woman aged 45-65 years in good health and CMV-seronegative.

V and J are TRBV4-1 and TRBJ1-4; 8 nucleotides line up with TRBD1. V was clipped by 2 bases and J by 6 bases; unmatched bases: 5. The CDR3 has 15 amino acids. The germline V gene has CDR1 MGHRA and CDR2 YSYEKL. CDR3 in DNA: TGCGCCAGCAGCCAAATTCCACAGGGGGATGAAAAACTGTTTTTT. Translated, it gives CASSQIPQGDEKLFF.

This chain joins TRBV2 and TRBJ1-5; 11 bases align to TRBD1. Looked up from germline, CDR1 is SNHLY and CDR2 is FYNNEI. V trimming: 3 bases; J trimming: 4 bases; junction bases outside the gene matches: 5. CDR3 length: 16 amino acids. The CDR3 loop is CASSEGQGGSNQPQHF. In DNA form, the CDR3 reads TGTGCCAGCAGTGAGGGACAGGGGGGCTCTAATCAGCCCCAGCATTTT.

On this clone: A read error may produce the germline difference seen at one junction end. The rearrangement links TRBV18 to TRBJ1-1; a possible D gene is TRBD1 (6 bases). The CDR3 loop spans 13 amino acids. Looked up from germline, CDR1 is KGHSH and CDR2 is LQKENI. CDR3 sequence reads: CASSPQSGDEAFF. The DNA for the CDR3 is TGTGCCAGCTCCCCACAGTCAGGGGATGAAGCTTTCTTT.

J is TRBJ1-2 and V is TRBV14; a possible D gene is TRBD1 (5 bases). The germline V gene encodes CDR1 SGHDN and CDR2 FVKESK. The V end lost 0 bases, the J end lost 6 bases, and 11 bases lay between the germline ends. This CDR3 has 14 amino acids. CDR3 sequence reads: CASSQEYRSNGYTF. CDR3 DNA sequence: TGTGCCAGCAGCCAAGAGTACAGGTCCAATGGCTACACCTTC.

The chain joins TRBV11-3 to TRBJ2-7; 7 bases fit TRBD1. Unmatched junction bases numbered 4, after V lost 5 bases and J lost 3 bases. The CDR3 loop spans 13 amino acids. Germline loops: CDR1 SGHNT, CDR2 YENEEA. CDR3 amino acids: CASSMGQNYEQYF. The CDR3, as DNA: TGTGCCAGCAGCATGGGACAGAACTACGAGCAGTACTTC.

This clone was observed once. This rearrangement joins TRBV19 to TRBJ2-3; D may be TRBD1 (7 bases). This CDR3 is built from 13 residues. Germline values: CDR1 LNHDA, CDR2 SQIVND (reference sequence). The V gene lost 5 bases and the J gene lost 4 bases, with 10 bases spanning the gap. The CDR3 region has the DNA TGTGCCAGTAGTGACAGGGAGGCAGATACGCAGTATTTT. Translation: CASSDREADTQYF. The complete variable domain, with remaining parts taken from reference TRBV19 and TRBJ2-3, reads DGGITQSPKYLFRKEGQNVTLSCEQNLNHDAMYWYRQDPGQGLRLIYYSQIVNDFQKGDIAEGYSVSREKKESFPLTVTSAQKNPTAFYLCASSDREADTQYFGPGTRLTVL.

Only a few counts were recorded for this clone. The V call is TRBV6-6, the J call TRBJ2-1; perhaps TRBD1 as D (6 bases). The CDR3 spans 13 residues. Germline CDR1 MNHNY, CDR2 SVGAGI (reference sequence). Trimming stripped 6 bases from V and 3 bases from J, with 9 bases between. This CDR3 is CASRPDSYNEQFF. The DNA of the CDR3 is TGTGCCAGCAGGCCGGACAGCTACAATGAGCAGTTCTTC.